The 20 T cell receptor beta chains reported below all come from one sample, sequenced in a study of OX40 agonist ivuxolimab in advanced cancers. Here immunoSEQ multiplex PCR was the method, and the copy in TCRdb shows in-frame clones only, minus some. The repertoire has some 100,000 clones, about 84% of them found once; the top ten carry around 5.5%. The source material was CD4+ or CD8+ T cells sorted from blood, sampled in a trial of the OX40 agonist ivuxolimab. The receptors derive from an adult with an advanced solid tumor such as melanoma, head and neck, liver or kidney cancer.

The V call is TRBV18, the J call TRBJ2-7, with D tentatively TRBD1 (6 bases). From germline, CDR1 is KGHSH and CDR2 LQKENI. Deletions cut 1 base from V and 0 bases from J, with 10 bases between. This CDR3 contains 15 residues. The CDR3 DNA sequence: TGTGCCAGCTCACCACGGACAGAGACCTCCTACGAGCAGTACTTC. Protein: CASSPRTETSYEQYF.

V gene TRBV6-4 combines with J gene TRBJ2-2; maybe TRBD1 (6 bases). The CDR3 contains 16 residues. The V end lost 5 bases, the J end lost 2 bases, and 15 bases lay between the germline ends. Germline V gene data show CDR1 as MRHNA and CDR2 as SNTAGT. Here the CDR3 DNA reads TGTGCCAGCAGTCTCCAGGGGCAGGGTAACACCGGGGAGCTGTTTTTT. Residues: CASSLQGQGNTGELFF.

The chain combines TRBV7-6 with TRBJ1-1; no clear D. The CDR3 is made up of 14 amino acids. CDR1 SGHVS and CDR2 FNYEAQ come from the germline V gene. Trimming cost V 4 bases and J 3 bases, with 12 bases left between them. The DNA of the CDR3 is TGTGCCAGCAGCTCTAGCGGGGAGGACACTGAAGCTTTCTTT. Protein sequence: CASSSSGEDTEAFF. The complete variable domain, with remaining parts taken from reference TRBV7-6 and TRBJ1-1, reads GAGVSQSPRYKVTKRGQDVALRCDPISGHVSLYWYRQALGQGPEFLTYFNYEAQQDKSGLPNDRFSAERPEGSISTLTIQRTEQRDSAMYRCASSSSGEDTEAFFGQGTRLTVV.

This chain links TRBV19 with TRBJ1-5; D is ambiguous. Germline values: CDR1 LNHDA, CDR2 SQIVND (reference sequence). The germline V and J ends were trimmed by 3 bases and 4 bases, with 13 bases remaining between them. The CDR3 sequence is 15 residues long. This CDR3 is CASSIQLEVNQPQHF. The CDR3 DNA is TGTGCCAGTAGTATCCAACTGGAGGTAAATCAGCCCCAGCATTTT. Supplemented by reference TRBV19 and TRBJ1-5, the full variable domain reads DGGITQSPKYLFRKEGQNVTLSCEQNLNHDAMYWYRQDPGQGLRLIYYSQIVNDFQKGDIAEGYSVSREKKESFPLTVTSAQKNPTAFYLCASSIQLEVNQPQHFGDGTRLSIL.

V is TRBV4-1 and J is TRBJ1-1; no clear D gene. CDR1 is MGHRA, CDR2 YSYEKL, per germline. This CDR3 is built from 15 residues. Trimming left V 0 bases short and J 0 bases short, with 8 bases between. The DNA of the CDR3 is TGCGCCAGCAGCCAAGATCGAACGGTGAACACTGAAGCTTTCTTT. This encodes CASSQDRTVNTEAFF.

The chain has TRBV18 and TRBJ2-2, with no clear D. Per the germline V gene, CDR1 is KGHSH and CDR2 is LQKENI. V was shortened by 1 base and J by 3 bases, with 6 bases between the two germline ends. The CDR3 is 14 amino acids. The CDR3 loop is CASSPQADTGELFF. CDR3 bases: TGTGCCAGCTCACCACAGGCGGACACCGGGGAGCTGTTTTTT.

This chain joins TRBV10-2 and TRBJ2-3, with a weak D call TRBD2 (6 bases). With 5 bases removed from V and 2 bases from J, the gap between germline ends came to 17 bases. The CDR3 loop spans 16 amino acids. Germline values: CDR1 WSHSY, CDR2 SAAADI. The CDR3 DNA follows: TGCGCCAGCAGTCCCAGACTAGGGGTCCACACAGATACGCAGTATTTT. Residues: CASSPRLGVHTDTQYF.

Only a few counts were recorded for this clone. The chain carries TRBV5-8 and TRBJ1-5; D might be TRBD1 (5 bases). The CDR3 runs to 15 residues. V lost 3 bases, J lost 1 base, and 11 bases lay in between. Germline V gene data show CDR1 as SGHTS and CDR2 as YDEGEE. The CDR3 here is CASSSHGGSNQPQHF. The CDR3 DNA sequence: TGTGCCAGCAGCTCTCACGGGGGGAGCAATCAGCCCCAGCATTTT.

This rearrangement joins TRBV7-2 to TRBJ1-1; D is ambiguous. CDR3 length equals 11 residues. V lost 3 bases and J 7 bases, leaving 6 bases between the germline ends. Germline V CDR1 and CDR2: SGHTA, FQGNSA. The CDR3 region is CASSFLDEAFF. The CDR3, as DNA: TGTGCCAGCAGCTTCCTCGATGAAGCTTTCTTT. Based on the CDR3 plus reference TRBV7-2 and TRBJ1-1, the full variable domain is GAGVSQSPSNKVTEKGKDVELRCDPISGHTALYWYRQSLGQGLEFLIYFQGNSAPDKSGLPSDRFSAERTGGSVSTLTIQRTQQEDSAVYLCASSFLDEAFFGQGTRLTVV.

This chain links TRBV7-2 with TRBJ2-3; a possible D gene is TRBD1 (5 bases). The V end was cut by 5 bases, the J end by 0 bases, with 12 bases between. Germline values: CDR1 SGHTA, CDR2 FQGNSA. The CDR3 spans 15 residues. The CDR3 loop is CASSKGVSSTDTQYF. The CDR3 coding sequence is TGTGCCAGCAGCAAAGGGGTGTCTAGCACAGATACGCAGTATTTT.

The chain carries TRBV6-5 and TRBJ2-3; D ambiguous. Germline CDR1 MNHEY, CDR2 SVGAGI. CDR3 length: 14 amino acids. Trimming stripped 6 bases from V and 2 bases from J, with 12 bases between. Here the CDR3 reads CASSPLGSTDTQYF. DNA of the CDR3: TGTGCCAGCAGCCCGCTTGGCTCCACAGATACGCAGTATTTT.

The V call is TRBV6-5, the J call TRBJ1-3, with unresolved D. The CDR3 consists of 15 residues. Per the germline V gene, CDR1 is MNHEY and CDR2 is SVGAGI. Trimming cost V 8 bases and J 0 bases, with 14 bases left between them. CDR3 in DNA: TGTGCCAGCGGAAATCAGGTCAGCTCTGGAAACACCATATATTTT. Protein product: CASGNQVSSGNTIYF.

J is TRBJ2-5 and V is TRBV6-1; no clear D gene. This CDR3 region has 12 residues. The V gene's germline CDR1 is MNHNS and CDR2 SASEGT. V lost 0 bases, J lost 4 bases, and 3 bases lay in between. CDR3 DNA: TGTGCCAGCAGTGAAGCAGGAGAGACCCAGTACTTC. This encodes CASSEAGETQYF.

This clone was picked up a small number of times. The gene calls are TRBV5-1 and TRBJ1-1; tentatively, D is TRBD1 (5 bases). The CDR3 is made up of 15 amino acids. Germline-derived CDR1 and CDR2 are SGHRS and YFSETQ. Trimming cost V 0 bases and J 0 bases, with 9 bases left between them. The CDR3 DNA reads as TGCGCCAGCAGCTTGGTCTCGGGGGTGAACACTGAAGCTTTCTTT. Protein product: CASSLVSGVNTEAFF.

Here the CDR3 reads CASSLYGLADAYEQYF. The CDR3 DNA sequence: TGTGCCAGCAGCTTATATGGACTAGCGGACGCCTACGAGCAGTACTTC. V gene TRBV7-8 combines with J gene TRBJ2-7; 10 bases align to TRBD2. The CDR3 sequence is 16 residues long. Germline trimming cut 2 bases from V and 2 bases from J; bases unmatched to any gene: 6. The germline gives CDR1 SGHVS, CDR2 FQNEAQ.

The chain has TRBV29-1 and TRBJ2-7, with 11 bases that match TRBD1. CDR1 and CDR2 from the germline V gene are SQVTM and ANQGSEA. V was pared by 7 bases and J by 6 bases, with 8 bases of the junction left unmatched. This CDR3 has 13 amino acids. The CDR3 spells CSAGTGGVGEQYF. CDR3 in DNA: TGCAGCGCCGGGACAGGGGGAGTCGGCGAGCAGTACTTC.

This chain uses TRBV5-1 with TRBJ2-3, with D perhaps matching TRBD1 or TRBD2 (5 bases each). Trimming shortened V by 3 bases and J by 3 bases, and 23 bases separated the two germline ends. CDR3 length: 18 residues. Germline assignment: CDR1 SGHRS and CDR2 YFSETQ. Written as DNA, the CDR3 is TGCGCCAGCAGCTGGAGAACTAGGGCAGAGGGGATAACAGATACGCAGTATTTT. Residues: CASSWRTRAEGITDTQYF.

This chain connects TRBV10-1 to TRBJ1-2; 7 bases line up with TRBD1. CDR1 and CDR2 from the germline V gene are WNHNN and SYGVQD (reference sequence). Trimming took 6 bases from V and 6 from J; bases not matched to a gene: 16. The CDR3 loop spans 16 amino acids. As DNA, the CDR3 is TGCGCCAGCAGGAGAGGGGGCACGCATCAGTTCGATGGCTACACCTTC. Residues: CASRRGGTHQFDGYTF.

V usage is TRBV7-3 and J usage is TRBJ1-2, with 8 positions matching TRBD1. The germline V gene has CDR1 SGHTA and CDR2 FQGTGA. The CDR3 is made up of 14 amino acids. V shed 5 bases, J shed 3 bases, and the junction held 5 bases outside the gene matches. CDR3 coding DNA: TGTGCCAGCAGCGACAGGGGCGGGGACTATGGCTACACCTTC. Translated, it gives CASSDRGGDYGYTF.

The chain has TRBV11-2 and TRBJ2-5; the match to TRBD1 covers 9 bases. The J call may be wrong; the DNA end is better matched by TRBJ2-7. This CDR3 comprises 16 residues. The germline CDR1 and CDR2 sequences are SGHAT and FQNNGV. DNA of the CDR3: TGTGCCAGCAGGACAAAGGGGACAGGGAGCTCCTACGAGCAGTACTTC. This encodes CASRTKGTGSSYEQYF.